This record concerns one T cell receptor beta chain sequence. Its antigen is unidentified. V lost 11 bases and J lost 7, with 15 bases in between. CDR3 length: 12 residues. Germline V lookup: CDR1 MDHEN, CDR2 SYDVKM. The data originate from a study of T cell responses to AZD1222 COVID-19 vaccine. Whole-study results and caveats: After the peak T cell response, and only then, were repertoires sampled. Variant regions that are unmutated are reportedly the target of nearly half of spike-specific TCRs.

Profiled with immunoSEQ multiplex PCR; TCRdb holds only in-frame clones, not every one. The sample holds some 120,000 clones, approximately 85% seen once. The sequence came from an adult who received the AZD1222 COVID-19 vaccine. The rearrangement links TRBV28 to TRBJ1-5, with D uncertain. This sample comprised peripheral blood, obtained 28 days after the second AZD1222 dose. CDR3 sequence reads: CASTLNEQPQHF. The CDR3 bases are TGTGCCTCCACGCTGAATGAGCAGCCCCAGCATTTT.